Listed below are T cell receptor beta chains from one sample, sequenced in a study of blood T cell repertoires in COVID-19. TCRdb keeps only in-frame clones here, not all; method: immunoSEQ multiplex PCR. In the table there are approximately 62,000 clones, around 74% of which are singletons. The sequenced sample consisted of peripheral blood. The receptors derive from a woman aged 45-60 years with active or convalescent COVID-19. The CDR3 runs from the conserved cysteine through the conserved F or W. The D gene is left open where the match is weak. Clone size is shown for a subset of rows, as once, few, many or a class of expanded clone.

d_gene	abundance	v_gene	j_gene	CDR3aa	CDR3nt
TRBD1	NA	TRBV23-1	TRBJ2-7	CASTQGTASYEQYF	TGCGCCAGCACTCAAGGGACAGCCTCCTACGAGCAGTACTTC
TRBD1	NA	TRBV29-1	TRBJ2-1	CSVESASGGRGDNEQFF	TGCAGCGTTGAATCGGCCTCAGGGGGCAGGGGGGACAATGAGCAGTTCTTC
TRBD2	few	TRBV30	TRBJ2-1	CAWSMTSGRAGEQFF	TGTGCCTGGAGTATGACTAGCGGGAGGGCTGGTGAGCAGTTCTTC
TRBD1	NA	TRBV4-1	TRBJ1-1	CASSQGQGDTEAFF	TGCGCCAGCAGCCAGGGGCAGGGGGACACTGAAGCTTTCTTT
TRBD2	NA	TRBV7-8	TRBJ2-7	CASRYGPGLAGGEQYF	TGTGCCAGCAGATATGGTCCGGGACTAGCGGGAGGCGAGCAGTACTTC
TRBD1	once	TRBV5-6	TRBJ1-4	CASSSLPGQGNEKLFF	TGTGCCAGCAGTTCCCTTCCCGGACAGGGGAACGAAAAACTGTTTTTT
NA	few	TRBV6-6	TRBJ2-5	CASSSTTERKETQYF	TGTGCCAGCAGTTCGACGACAGAAAGGAAAGAGACCCAGTACTTC
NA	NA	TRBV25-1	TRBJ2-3	CASSEYLPGGTDTQYF	TGTGCCAGCAGTGAATATTTGCCAGGGGGGACAGATACGCAGTATTTT
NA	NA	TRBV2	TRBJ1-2	CASSETGYGYTF	TGTGCCAGCAGTGAGACAGGCTATGGCTACACCTTC
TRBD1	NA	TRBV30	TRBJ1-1	CAWSVRRDRGLRAFF	TGTGCCTGGAGTGTACGCCGGGACAGGGGGCTTAGGGCTTTCTTT
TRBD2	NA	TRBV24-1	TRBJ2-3	CATSAWGLAGGSTDTQYF	TGTGCCACCAGTGCCTGGGGACTAGCGGGAGGGAGCACAGATACGCAGTATTTT
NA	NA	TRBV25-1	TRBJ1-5	CASSEYGGGGNQPQHF	TGTGCCAGCAGTGAATATGGTGGGGGCGGCAATCAGCCCCAGCATTTT
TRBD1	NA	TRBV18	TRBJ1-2	CASSPRGQGDGYTF	TGTGCCAGCTCACCGCGGGGACAGGGGGATGGCTACACCTTC
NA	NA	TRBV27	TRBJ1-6	CASSLRAVREAYNSPLHF	TGTGCCAGCAGTTTGAGGGCCGTTCGGGAGGCCTATAATTCACCCCTCCACTTT
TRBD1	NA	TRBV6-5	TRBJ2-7	CASSTWTGTYEQYF	TGTGCCAGCAGTACATGGACAGGGACCTACGAGCAGTACTTC
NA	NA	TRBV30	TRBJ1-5	CAWSGGQNQPQHF	TGTGCCTGGAGTGGAGGACAGAATCAGCCCCAGCATTTT
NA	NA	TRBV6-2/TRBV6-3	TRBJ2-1	CASSPDFYNEQFF	TGTGCCAGCAGCCCCGACTTCTACAATGAGCAGTTCTTC
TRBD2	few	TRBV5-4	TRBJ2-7	CASSVALTGGKGSYEQYF	TGTGCCAGCAGCGTAGCACTTACGGGAGGGAAAGGATCCTACGAGCAGTACTTC
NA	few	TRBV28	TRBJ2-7	CASSDGSGVKYEQYF	TGTGCCAGCAGTGACGGTAGCGGAGTTAAGTACGAGCAGTACTTC
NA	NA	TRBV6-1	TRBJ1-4	CASSEVGGEKLFF	TGTGCCAGCAGTGAAGTAGGGGGTGAAAAACTGTTTTTT
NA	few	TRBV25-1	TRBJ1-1	CASSDTGNTEAFF	TGTGCCAGCAGTGACACCGGGAACACTGAAGCTTTCTTT
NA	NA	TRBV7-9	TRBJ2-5	CASSSGRGQIGETQYF	TGTGCCAGCAGCTCAGGGAGGGGACAAATAGGGGAGACCCAGTACTTC
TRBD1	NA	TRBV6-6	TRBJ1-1	CASSRRDRGRRTEAFF	TGTGCCAGCAGTCGCCGGGACAGGGGTAGGCGGACTGAAGCTTTCTTT
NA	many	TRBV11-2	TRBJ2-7	CASTITTGPYLHEQYF	TGTGCCAGCACCATCACCACGGGTCCATACCTCCACGAGCAGTACTTC
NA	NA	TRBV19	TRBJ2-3	CASSEGRYTDTQYF	TGTGCCAGTAGTGAGGGCAGGTACACAGATACGCAGTATTTT
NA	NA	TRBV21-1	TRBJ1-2	CASTRRGQPGANYGYTF	TGTGCCAGCACCCGAAGGGGGCAGCCCGGAGCTAACTATGGCTACACCTTC
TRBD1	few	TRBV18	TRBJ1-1	CASSPPKQGAGAFF	TGTGCCAGCTCACCACCGAAGCAGGGGGCTGGAGCTTTCTTT
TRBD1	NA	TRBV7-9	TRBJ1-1	CASSQGDTEAFF	TGTGCCAGCAGCCAGGGGGACACTGAAGCTTTCTTT
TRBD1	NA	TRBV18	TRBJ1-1	CASSQTGDTEAFF	TGTGCCAGCTCACAAACAGGGGACACTGAAGCTTTCTTT
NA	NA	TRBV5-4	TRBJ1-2	CASTARGGVHGYTF	TGTGCCAGCACCGCCCGGGGGGGAGTGCATGGCTACACCTTC
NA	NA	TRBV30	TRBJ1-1	CAWSLNLLNTEAFF	TGTGCCTGGAGTCTTAATTTATTGAACACTGAAGCTTTCTTT
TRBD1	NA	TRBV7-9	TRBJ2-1	CASSSGQTYNEQFF	TGTGCCAGCAGCTCGGGACAGACCTACAATGAGCAGTTCTTC
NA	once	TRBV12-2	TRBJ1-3	CASRLRAGECTSGNTIYF	TGTGCAAGTCGCTTACGGGCAGGGGAGTGTACCTCTGGAAACACCATATATTTT
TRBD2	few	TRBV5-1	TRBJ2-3	CASRPLRGGGTQYF	TGCGCCAGCAGACCGCTTCGGGGGGGCGGTACGCAGTATTTT
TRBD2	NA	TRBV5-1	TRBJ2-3	CASTTGTSGPQYF	TGCGCCAGCACCACCGGGACTAGCGGGCCACAGTATTTT
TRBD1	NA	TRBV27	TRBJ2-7	CASNHYRGREQYF	TGTGCCAGCAATCATTACAGGGGGCGCGAGCAGTACTTC
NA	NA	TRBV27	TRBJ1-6	CASSSRQLQSHNSPLHF	TGTGCCAGCAGTTCCCGACAGCTACAGTCTCATAATTCACCCCTCCACTTT
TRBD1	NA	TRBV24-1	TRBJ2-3	CATSDKTGGRGDTQYF	TGTGCCACCAGTGACAAAACAGGGGGTCGAGGAGATACGCAGTATTTT
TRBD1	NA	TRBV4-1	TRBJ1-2	CASSQAPGTDLYGYTF	TGCGCCAGCAGCCAAGCCCCCGGGACAGACCTGTATGGCTACACCTTC
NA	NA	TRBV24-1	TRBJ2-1	CATSDPGIGGEQFF	TGTGCCACCAGTGATCCGGGGATCGGCGGGGAGCAGTTCTTC
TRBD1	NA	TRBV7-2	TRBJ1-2	CASSSRGGQGHYGYTF	TGTGCCAGCAGCTCCCGAGGGGGACAGGGTCACTATGGCTACACCTTC
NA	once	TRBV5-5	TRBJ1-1	CASSLGPVSRYTEAFF	TGTGCCAGCAGCTTGGGCCCTGTATCCAGGTACACTGAAGCTTTCTTT
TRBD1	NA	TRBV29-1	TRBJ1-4	CSVEDRGQGPTNEKLFF	TGCAGCGTTGAAGATCGGGGACAGGGGCCTACTAATGAAAAACTGTTTTTT
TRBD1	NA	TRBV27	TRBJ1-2	CASSGGQNYGYTF	TGTGCCAGCAGTGGGGGACAGAACTATGGCTACACCTTC
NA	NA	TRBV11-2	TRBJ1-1	CASSLAGRTEAFF	TGTGCCAGCAGCTTAGCAGGGAGGACTGAAGCTTTCTTT
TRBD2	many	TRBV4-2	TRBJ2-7	CASSQEGGRAYEQYF	TGTGCCAGCAGCCAAGAGGGTGGGAGGGCCTACGAGCAGTACTTC
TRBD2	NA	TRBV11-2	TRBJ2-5	CASSELAEETQYF	TGTGCCAGCAGCGAACTAGCGGAAGAGACCCAGTACTTC
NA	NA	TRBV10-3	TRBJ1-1	CASGRGLTEAFF	TGTGCGTCGGGACGGGGGTTGACTGAAGCTTTCTTT
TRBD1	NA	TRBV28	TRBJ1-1	CASSPIGTGGPTEAFF	TGTGCCAGCAGTCCCATTGGGACAGGGGGCCCCACTGAAGCTTTCTTT
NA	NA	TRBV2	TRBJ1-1	CASSDRGLNTEAFF	TGTGCCAGCAGTGATCGGGGACTCAACACTGAAGCTTTCTTT
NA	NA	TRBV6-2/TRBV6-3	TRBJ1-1	CASSIRVMNTEAFF	TGTGCCAGCAGTATCAGGGTTATGAACACTGAAGCTTTCTTT
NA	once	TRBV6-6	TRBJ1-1	CASIHGSPSTEAFF	TGTGCCAGCATCCACGGGTCTCCGAGCACTGAAGCTTTCTTT
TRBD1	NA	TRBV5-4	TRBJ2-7	CASSLEGDRVYEQYF	TGTGCCAGCAGCCTCGAGGGGGACAGGGTCTACGAGCAGTACTTC
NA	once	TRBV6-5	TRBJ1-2	CASSYDSNYGYTF	TGTGCCAGCAGTTACGACAGCAACTATGGCTACACCTTC
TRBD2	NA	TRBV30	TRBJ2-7	CAATKGLAAYEQYF	TGTGCCGCCACTAAGGGACTAGCGGCCTACGAGCAGTACTTC
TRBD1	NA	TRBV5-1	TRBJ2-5	CASSYRDRGAETQYF	TGCGCCAGCAGCTACCGGGACAGGGGCGCGGAGACCCAGTACTTC
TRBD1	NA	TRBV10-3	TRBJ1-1	CAISEQQGDTEAFF	TGTGCCATCAGTGAGCAACAGGGGGACACTGAAGCTTTCTTT